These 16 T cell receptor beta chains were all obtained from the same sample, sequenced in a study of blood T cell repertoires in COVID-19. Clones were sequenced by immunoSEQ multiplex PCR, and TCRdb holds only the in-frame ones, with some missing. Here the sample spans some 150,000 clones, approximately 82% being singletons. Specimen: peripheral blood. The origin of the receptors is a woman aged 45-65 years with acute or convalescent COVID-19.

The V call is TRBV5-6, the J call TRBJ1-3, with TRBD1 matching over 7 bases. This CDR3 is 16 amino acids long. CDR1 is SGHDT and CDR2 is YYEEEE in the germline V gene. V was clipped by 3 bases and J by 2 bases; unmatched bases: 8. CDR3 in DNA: TGTGCCAGCAGCTCCTACAGGGGAGACGCTGGAAACACCATATATTTT. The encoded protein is CASSSYRGDAGNTIYF. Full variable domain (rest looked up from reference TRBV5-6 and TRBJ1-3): DAGVTQSPTHLIKTRGQQVTLRCSPKSGHDTVSWYQQALGQGPQFIFQYYEEEERQRGNFPDRFSGHQFPNYSSELNVNALLLGDSALYLCASSSYRGDAGNTIYFGEGSWLTVV.

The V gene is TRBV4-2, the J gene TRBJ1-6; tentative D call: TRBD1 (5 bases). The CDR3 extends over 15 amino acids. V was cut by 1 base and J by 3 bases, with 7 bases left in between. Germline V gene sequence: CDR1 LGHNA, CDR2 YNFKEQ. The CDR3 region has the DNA TGTGCCAGCAGCCAAGGTACAGGCTATAATTCACCCCTCCACTTT. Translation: CASSQGTGYNSPLHF.

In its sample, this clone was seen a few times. CDR3 sequence (DNA): TGCGCCAGCAGCCTACGAGGAACTAATGAAAAACTGTTTTTT. Residues: CASSLRGTNEKLFF. The chain links TRBV4-3 to TRBJ1-4, with D hard to call. Trimming cost V 4 bases and J 1 base, with 7 bases left between them. Germline CDR1 reads LGHNA; CDR2 reads YSLEER. The CDR3 length is 14 residues.

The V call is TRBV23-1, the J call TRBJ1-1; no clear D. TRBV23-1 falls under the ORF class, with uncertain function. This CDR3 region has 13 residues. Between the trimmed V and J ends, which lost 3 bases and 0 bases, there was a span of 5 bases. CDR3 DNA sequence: TGCGCCAGCAGTCAGGCAGTGAACACTGAAGCTTTCTTT. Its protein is CASSQAVNTEAFF.

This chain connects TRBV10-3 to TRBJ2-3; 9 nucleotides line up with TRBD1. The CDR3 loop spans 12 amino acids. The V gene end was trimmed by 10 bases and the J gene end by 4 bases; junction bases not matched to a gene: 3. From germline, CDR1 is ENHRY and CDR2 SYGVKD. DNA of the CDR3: TGTGCCACCGGGACAGGGCCAGATACGCAGTATTTT. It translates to CATGTGPDTQYF.

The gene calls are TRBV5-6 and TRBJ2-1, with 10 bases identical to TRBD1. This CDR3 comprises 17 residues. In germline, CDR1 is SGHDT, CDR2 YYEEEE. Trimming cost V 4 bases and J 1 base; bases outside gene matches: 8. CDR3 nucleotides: TGTGCCAGCAGCCAGGACAGGGGGGCGATTTCCTACAATGAGCAGTTCTTC. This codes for CASSQDRGAISYNEQFF.

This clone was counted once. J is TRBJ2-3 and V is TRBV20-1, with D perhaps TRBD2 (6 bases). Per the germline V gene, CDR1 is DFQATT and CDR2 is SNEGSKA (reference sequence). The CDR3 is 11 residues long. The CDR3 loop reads CTGGGTDTQYF. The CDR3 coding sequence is TGCACCGGGGGTGGGACAGATACGCAGTATTTT.

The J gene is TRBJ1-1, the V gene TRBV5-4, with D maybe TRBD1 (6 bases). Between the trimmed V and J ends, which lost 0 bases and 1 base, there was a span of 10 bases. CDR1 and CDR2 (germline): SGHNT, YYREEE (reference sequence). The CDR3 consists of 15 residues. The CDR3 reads CASSLAGAGNTEAFF. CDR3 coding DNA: TGTGCCAGCAGCTTGGCAGGGGCCGGGAACACTGAAGCTTTCTTT.

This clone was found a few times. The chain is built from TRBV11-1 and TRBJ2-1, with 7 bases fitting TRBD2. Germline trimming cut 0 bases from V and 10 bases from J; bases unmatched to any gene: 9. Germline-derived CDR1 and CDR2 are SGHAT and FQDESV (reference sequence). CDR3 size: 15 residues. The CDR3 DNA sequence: TGTGCCAGCAGCTTAGCGTCATATTGGGAGGGGGAGCAGTTCTTC. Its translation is CASSLASYWEGEQFF.

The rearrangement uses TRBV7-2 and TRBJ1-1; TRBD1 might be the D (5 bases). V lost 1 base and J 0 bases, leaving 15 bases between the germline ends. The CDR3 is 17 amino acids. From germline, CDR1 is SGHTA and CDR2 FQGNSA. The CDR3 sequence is CASSLVGSRGVNTEAFF. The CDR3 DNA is TGTGCCAGCAGCTTAGTAGGTTCACGGGGGGTGAACACTGAAGCTTTCTTT.

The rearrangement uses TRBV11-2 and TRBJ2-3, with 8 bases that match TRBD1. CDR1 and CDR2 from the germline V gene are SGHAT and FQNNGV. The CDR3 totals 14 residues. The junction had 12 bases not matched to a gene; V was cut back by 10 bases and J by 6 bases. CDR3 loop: CATSGTGLVDTQYF. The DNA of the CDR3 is TGTGCCACCTCGGGGACAGGTTTGGTGGATACGCAGTATTTT.

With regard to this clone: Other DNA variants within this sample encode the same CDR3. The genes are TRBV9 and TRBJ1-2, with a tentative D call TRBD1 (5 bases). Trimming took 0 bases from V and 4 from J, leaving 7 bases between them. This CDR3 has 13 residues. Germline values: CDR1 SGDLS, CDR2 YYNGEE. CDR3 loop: CASSVEQGYGYTF. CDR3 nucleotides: TGTGCCAGCAGCGTAGAGCAGGGCTATGGCTACACCTTC.

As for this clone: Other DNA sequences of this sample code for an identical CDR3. DNA of the CDR3: TGCGCCAGCAGCCAAGACAGGGGAAACTATGGCTACACCTTC. Translating gives CASSQDRGNYGYTF. The V and J genes are TRBV4-3 and TRBJ1-2; D possibly corresponds to TRBD1 (6 bases). Germline assignment: CDR1 LGHNA and CDR2 YSLEER. CDR3 length equals 14 residues. Trimming removed 0 bases from V and 2 bases from J, with 7 bases in between.

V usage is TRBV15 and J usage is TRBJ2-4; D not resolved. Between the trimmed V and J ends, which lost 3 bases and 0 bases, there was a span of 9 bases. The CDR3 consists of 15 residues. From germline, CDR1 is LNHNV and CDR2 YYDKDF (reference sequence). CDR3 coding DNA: TGTGCCACCAGCAGGGATGCGGTAGCCAAAAACATTCAGTACTTC. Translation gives CATSRDAVAKNIQYF.

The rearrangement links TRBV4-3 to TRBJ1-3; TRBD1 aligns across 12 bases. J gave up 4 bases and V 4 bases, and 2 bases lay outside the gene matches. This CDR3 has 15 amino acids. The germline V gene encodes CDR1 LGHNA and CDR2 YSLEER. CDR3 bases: TGCGCCAGCAGCCCGGGACAGGGGGCAGGAAACACCATATATTTT. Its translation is CASSPGQGAGNTIYF.

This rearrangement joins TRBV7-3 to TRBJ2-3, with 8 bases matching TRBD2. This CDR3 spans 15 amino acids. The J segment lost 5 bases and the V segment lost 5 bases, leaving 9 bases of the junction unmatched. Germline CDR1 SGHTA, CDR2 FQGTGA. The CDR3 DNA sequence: TGTGCCAGCAGCCCCCAGCGGGGGCCACGAGATACGCAGTATTTT. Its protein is CASSPQRGPRDTQYF.